Below, 10 T cell receptor beta chains from the same sample are listed, as sequenced in a study of cytomegalovirus exposure and HLA in healthy donors. The PCR ran on 60 Vbeta and 13 Jbeta primers. Only in-frame clones appear in the TCRdb table, and some are missing; sequencing was by immunoSEQ multiplex PCR. This table holds tens of thousands of clones, 80% to 90% found once. The source material was PBMCs. The receptors stem from a woman under 40 in good health and CMV-seronegative.

V gene TRBV4-1 combines with J gene TRBJ2-5; D is undetermined. This CDR3 has 16 amino acids. Germline V gene sequence: CDR1 MGHRA, CDR2 YSYEKL. With 1 base removed from V and 0 bases from J, the gap between germline ends came to 12 bases. Here the CDR3 DNA reads TGCGCCAGCAGCCAAGCTGGCGGAGTGTACCAAGAGACCCAGTACTTC. Its translation: CASSQAGGVYQETQYF.

J is TRBJ1-2 and V is TRBV5-1; 10 positions agree with TRBD1. The V and J ends lost 4 bases and 4 bases, in that order; junction bases with no gene match: 4. CDR3 size: 14 residues. Germline CDR1 is SGHRS and CDR2 is YFSETQ. CDR3 protein: CASSPGQGTYGYTF. The CDR3 DNA sequence: TGCGCCAGCAGCCCGGGACAGGGGACCTATGGCTACACCTTC.

The gene calls are TRBV13 and TRBJ2-1; 9 nucleotides align to TRBD1. Germline trimming cut 4 bases from V and 3 bases from J; bases unmatched to any gene: 4. Germline values: CDR1 PRHDT, CDR2 FYEKMQ (reference sequence). The CDR3 has 15 residues. The DNA of the CDR3 is TGTGCCAGCAGCTCTCGACAGGGGGTCTACAATGAGCAGTTCTTC. It translates to CASSSRQGVYNEQFF. Filled out from reference TRBV13 and TRBJ2-1, the complete variable domain reads AAGVIQSPRHLIKEKRETATLKCYPIPRHDTVYWYQQGPGQDPQFLISFYEKMQSDKGSIPDRFSAQQFSDYHSELNMSSLELGDSALYFCASSSRQGVYNEQFFGPGTRLTVL.

The V and J genes are TRBV7-2 and TRBJ1-5; D is unclear. V lost 1 base and J 2 bases, leaving 9 bases between the germline ends. The CDR3 totals 15 residues. The germline V gene has CDR1 SGHTA and CDR2 FQGNSA. The CDR3 DNA sequence: TGTGCCAGCAGCTTAGTGGCCCTTGGCAATCAGCCCCAGCATTTT. Residues: CASSLVALGNQPQHF. The full variable domain, in which reference TRBV7-2 and TRBJ1-5 provide the parts outside the CDR3, is GAGVSQSPSNKVTEKGKDVELRCDPISGHTALYWYRQSLGQGLEFLIYFQGNSAPDKSGLPSDRFSAERTGGSVSTLTIQRTQQEDSAVYLCASSLVALGNQPQHFGDGTRLSIL.

CDR3 residues: CASSAGANLGQYF. CDR3 DNA sequence: TGTGCCAGCAGCGCAGGGGCCAACCTCGGGCAGTACTTC. This chain connects TRBV11-3 to TRBJ2-7, with D perhaps matching TRBD1 (6 bases). Germline loops: CDR1 SGHNT, CDR2 YENEEA. The CDR3 runs 13 residues. The V gene lost 5 bases and the J gene lost 9 bases, with 17 bases spanning the gap.

The chain combines TRBV11-2 with TRBJ2-7, with 8 bases lining up with TRBD2. V lost 3 bases and J lost 0; bases outside the gene matches: 4. Germline values: CDR1 SGHAT, CDR2 FQNNGV. This CDR3 spans 15 amino acids. The CDR3, as DNA: TGTGCCAGCAGCTTGCGACGGGGGGGCTCCTACGAGCAGTACTTC. This codes for CASSLRRGGSYEQYF.

This chain connects TRBV28 to TRBJ2-7; 7 nucleotides line up with TRBD2. Looked up from germline, CDR1 is MDHEN and CDR2 is SYDVKM. Trimming cost V 6 bases and J 2 bases; bases outside gene matches: 10. The CDR3 has 15 amino acids. The CDR3 DNA sequence: TGTGCCAGCAGGACGCCAGGGAGGGCTCCCTACGAGCAGTACTTC. It yields the protein CASRTPGRAPYEQYF.

The rearrangement joins TRBV28 to TRBJ2-2; maybe TRBD2 (6 bases). This CDR3 is 16 amino acids long. The germline gives CDR1 MDHEN, CDR2 SYDVKM. Trimming shortened V by 6 bases and J by 0 bases, and 14 bases separated the two germline ends. The CDR3 sequence is CASREGGSPNTGELFF. The CDR3 region has the DNA TGTGCCAGCAGGGAGGGCGGTAGCCCGAACACCGGGGAGCTGTTTTTT.

This chain uses TRBV5-6 with TRBJ1-5, with D tentatively TRBD1 (5 bases). Germline V lookup: CDR1 SGHDT, CDR2 YYEEEE. Trimming took off 1 base at V and 6 bases at J, with 8 bases between the two ends. This CDR3 region has 13 residues. The CDR3: CASSLFGGQPQHF. The CDR3 nucleotides are TGTGCCAGCAGCTTGTTCGGGGGTCAGCCCCAGCATTTT.

The chain joins TRBV11-3 to TRBJ1-6; TRBD1 might be the D (6 bases). CDR3 length equals 15 residues. Deletions cut 2 bases from V and 8 bases from J, with 13 bases between. The germline CDR1 and CDR2 sequences are SGHNT and YENEEA. The CDR3 DNA follows: TGTGCCAGCAGCTTATGGTCAGGGGAAGATTCACCCCTCCACTTT. The encoded protein is CASSLWSGEDSPLHF. Supplemented by reference TRBV11-3 and TRBJ1-6, the full variable domain reads EAGVVQSPRYKIIEKKQPVAFWCNPISGHNTLYWYLQNLGQGPELLIRYENEEAVDDSQLPKDRFSAERLKGVDSTLKIQPAELGDSAVYLCASSLWSGEDSPLHFGNGTRLTVT.